The T cell receptor (beta chain) under discussion was sequenced for a study of patients and donors after allogeneic stem cell transplantation. This clonotype was found a few times. Between the trimmed V and J ends, which lost 5 bases and 3 bases, there was a span of 12 bases. Germline V gene sequence: CDR1 KGHSH, CDR2 LQKENI. This CDR3 has 14 amino acids. TCRdb used MiXCR to reprocess the RT-PCR reads, holding one entry per CDR3 protein. Here the sample spans 70,000 to 100,000 distinct CDR3 sequences, around 5% being singletons. Sample: blood, either unsorted or a sorted T cell fraction (not recorded which). The TCR was taken from a human donor who was either an allogeneic HSCT recipient or a stem cell or donor lymphocyte infusion donor (not recorded which). It is not recorded whose cells these are; they may come from a transplant donor. The V and J genes are TRBV18 and TRBJ2-3; a weak D match, TRBD2 (5 bases). CDR3 DNA: TGTGCCAGCTCAAGACCGCCGGGAACAGATACGCAGTATTTT. Residues: CASSRPPGTDTQYF.